A single sample is the source of the 8 T cell receptor beta chains below, sequenced in a study of T cells in Graves' hyperthyroidism and ophthalmopathy. Amplification yielded TCR beta CDR3 regions, with RNA transcripts as the source. Using the HTBI primer set, a first-round RT-PCR was run on the TCR CDR3. TCRdb analysed the multiplex PCR reads with MiXCR anew, one entry per CDR3 protein. The sample shows approximately 600,000 distinct CDR3 sequences, more than 20% of them seen only once. Sequencing was carried out using blood. Every receptor here comes from a man in his thirties or forties with Graves' ophthalmopathy.

This clonotype was detected a few times. This chain connects TRBV7-6 to TRBJ1-5; D gene unclear. The V and J ends lost 5 bases and 0 bases respectively, with 8 bases between them. From germline, CDR1 is SGHVS and CDR2 FNYEAQ. The length of the CDR3 is 14 residues. The CDR3 DNA follows: TGTGCCAGCAGCAGTGGATCTAGCAATCAGCCCCAGCATTTT. Residues: CASSSGSSNQPQHF.

This clonotype was observed at least ten times. The genes are TRBV20-1 and TRBJ2-1; D possibly corresponds to TRBD2 (6 bases). With 4 bases removed from V and 4 bases from J, the gap between germline ends came to 20 bases. The CDR3 spans 16 residues. CDR1 is DFQATT and CDR2 is SNEGSKA in the germline V gene (reference sequence). CDR3 nucleotide sequence: TGCAGTGCTACAAGGACATCTAACAGCGGGTACAATGAGCAGTTCTTC. Protein: CSATRTSNSGYNEQFF.

This clonotype has a count of ten or more. The chain uses TRBV20-1 and TRBJ1-1; perhaps TRBD1 as D (6 bases). With 1 base removed from V and 4 bases from J, the gap between germline ends came to 19 bases. The CDR3 is 16 amino acids. Per germline, CDR1 DFQATT and CDR2 SNEGSKA (reference sequence). The CDR3 is CSARGAREGGGTEAFF. The CDR3 region has the DNA TGCAGTGCTAGAGGGGCGAGGGAGGGGGGGGGCACTGAAGCTTTCTTT.

V usage is TRBV30 and J usage is TRBJ1-2, with D perhaps TRBD1 (6 bases). The V end lost 0 bases, the J end lost 8 bases, and 16 bases lay between the germline ends. The CDR3 runs 14 residues. CDR1 and CDR2 from the germline V gene are GTSNPN and SVGIG (reference sequence). CDR3 residues: CAWSVERGLGGYTF. The CDR3 DNA is TGTGCCTGGAGTGTGGAGAGGGGGTTGGGAGGCTACACCTTC.

This sequence joins TRBV5-1 and TRBJ1-1; the D is unclear. The CDR3 covers 14 residues. V was trimmed by 3 bases and J by 2 bases, leaving 11 bases between them. Germline CDR1 and CDR2: SGHRS and YFSETQ. This chain's CDR3 is CASSSGALNTEAFF. DNA of the CDR3: TGCGCCAGCAGCTCAGGCGCGCTTAACACTGAAGCTTTCTTT.

This chain uses TRBV10-1 with TRBJ2-1; 7 bases align to TRBD2. With 10 bases clipped from V and 2 bases from J, the junction kept 8 bases outside the gene matches. Looked up from germline, CDR1 is WNHNN and CDR2 is SYGVQD (reference sequence). The CDR3 has 14 residues. The CDR3, as DNA: TGCGCCAAGGGTCTAGCGGTTCCCTACAATGAGCAGTTCTTC. This encodes CAKGLAVPYNEQFF.

This clonotype showed up many times. V gene TRBV5-1 combines with J gene TRBJ2-7; D ambiguous. CDR3 length equals 14 residues. Per the germline V gene, CDR1 is SGHRS and CDR2 is YFSETQ. The V gene lost 4 bases and the J gene lost 6 bases, with 17 bases spanning the gap. In nucleotides, the CDR3 is TGCGCCAGCAGCGAAGGCCGACCCGGCGGCGAGCAGTACTTC. It encodes CASSEGRPGGEQYF. The full variable domain, completed using reference TRBV5-1 and TRBJ2-7, is KAGVTQTPRYLIKTRGQQVTLSCSPISGHRSVSWYQQTPGQGLQFLFEYFSETQRNKGNFPGRFSGRQFSNSRSEMNVSTLELGDSALYLCASSEGRPGGEQYFGPGTRLTVT.

The table lists this clonotype with many counts. V usage is TRBV6-1 and J usage is TRBJ2-1; 12 bases are a match to TRBD2. Unmatched junction bases numbered 1, after V lost 4 bases and J lost 6 bases. From germline, CDR1 is MNHNS and CDR2 SASEGT. The CDR3 has 14 residues. The CDR3 coding sequence is TGTGCCAGCAGTGGACTAGCGGGAGCCAATGAGCAGTTCTTC. Translation gives CASSGLAGANEQFF.